The 18 T cell receptor beta chains listed next were all sequenced from one sample in a study of OX40 agonist ivuxolimab in advanced cancers. Repertoires were generated with immunoSEQ multiplex PCR, while TCRdb's copy carries only in-frame clones and drops some. The sample consists of about 62,000 clones, around 92% of them appearing once. The input for sequencing was CD4+ or CD8+ T cells sorted from blood, taken in a trial of the OX40 agonist ivuxolimab. Receptors originate from an adult with an advanced solid tumor such as melanoma, head and neck, liver or kidney cancer.

The genes are TRBV6-5 and TRBJ1-4; D unresolved. Germline values: CDR1 MNHEY, CDR2 SVGAGI. This CDR3 contains 15 residues. V gave up 0 bases and J gave up 4 bases, with 9 bases separating them. CDR3 protein: CASSYSGGVNEKLFF. The CDR3 bases are TGTGCCAGCAGTTACTCAGGCGGGGTTAATGAAAAACTGTTTTTT.

V is TRBV13 and J is TRBJ1-1, with 7 nucleotides matching TRBD1. The CDR3 runs 16 residues. CDR1 and CDR2 from the germline V gene are PRHDT and FYEKMQ (reference sequence). The V segment lost 4 bases and the J segment 6 bases; nucleotides outside the gene matches: 14. CDR3 DNA sequence: TGTGCCAGCAGCTCCTACCTTGACAGGGTGTCCGCTGAAGCTTTCTTT. Protein sequence: CASSSYLDRVSAEAFF.

The chain couples TRBV19 to TRBJ1-1; 11 nucleotides match TRBD1. The V and J ends lost 8 bases and 4 bases, in that order; junction bases with no gene match: 9. CDR1 LNHDA and CDR2 SQIVND come from the germline V gene (reference sequence). The CDR3 spans 15 residues. The CDR3 protein is CASLRTGGFSTEAFF. CDR3 bases: TGTGCCAGTTTGAGGACAGGGGGCTTTAGCACTGAAGCTTTCTTT.

V gene TRBV5-5 combines with J gene TRBJ1-2, with 12 bases fitting TRBD1. The J segment lost 1 base and the V segment lost 3 bases, leaving 4 bases of the junction unmatched. The V gene's germline CDR1 is SGHKS and CDR2 YYEKEE (reference sequence). This CDR3 has 16 residues. The CDR3 DNA reads as TGTGCCAGCAGCTGGGGACAGGGGGCCATTAACTATGGCTACACCTTC. The encoded protein is CASSWGQGAINYGYTF.

V and J are TRBV7-9 and TRBJ2-7, with TRBD2 as a possible D gene (6 bases). The CDR3 extends over 17 amino acids. The ends were cut back, 4 bases at V and 0 bases at J, with 19 bases in the middle. The germline CDR1 and CDR2 sequences are SEHNR and FQNEAQ (reference sequence). The CDR3 region is CASSSLGGTSLSYEQYF. CDR3 sequence (DNA): TGTGCCAGCAGCTCCCTTGGGGGGACTTCCCTCTCCTACGAGCAGTACTTC.

The chain is built from TRBV30 and TRBJ2-2; D gene unclear. The CDR3 contains 13 residues. V was shortened by 4 bases and J by 6 bases, with 12 bases between the two germline ends. Germline-derived CDR1 and CDR2 are GTSNPN and SVGIG (reference sequence). The CDR3 DNA reads as TGTGCCTGGATGCGCCCCCCGGCCGGGGAGCTGTTTTTT. Its protein is CAWMRPPAGELFF.

The chain combines TRBV9 with TRBJ1-6; D not certain. Deletions cut 1 base from V and 7 bases from J, with 9 bases between. Germline CDR1 reads SGDLS; CDR2 reads YYNGEE. The CDR3 is 14 residues long. The DNA for the CDR3 is TGTGCCAGCAGCGTATGGGAGACGAATTCACCCCTCCACTTT. Translated, it gives CASSVWETNSPLHF.

The chain joins TRBV27 to TRBJ2-1; D is uncertain. The CDR3 is 15 residues long. V was shortened by 3 bases and J by 2 bases, with 11 bases between the two germline ends. The germline CDR1 and CDR2 sequences are MNHEY and SMNVEV (reference sequence). CDR3 residues: CASSFALGTYNEQFF. In DNA form, the CDR3 reads TGTGCCAGCAGTTTCGCGCTAGGCACCTACAATGAGCAGTTCTTC.

This clone was detected only a few times. This rearrangement joins TRBV5-6 to TRBJ1-1; D might be TRBD1 (5 bases). The CDR3 has 15 amino acids. V lost 4 bases and J 1 base, leaving 14 bases between the germline ends. Germline-derived CDR1 and CDR2 are SGHDT and YYEEEE. This CDR3 is CASSTGWTPNTEAFF. The DNA for the CDR3 is TGTGCCAGCAGCACCGGGTGGACACCGAACACTGAAGCTTTCTTT.

This chain joins TRBV7-3 and TRBJ2-3; 7 nucleotides agree with TRBD1. CDR3 size: 16 residues. The V gene end was trimmed by 5 bases and the J gene end by 4 bases; junction bases not matched to a gene: 12. The germline CDR1 and CDR2 sequences are SGHTA and FQGTGA. CDR3 region: CASSPGTVPEADTQYF. The CDR3 DNA sequence: TGTGCCAGCAGCCCCGGGACAGTCCCTGAGGCAGATACGCAGTATTTT.

The gene calls are TRBV12-5 and TRBJ1-1; 7 bases fit TRBD1. Germline V gene lookup returns CDR1 LGHNT and CDR2 FRNRAP. Trimming at V came to 6 bases and at J to 11 bases, leaving 15 bases not matched to a gene. This CDR3 spans 14 amino acids. Here the CDR3 DNA reads TGTGCTAGTGGGGACTGGACAGGCGCCCGCGAGGCTTTCTTT. It yields the protein CASGDWTGAREAFF.

This rearrangement joins TRBV6-1 to TRBJ2-7; TRBD1 matches at 8 bases. The germline CDR1 and CDR2 sequences are MNHNS and SASEGT. This CDR3 region has 13 residues. After removal of 10 bases from V and 3 bases from J, the junction contained 8 bases not matched to a gene. DNA for the CDR3: TGTGCCACCTTGACAGGGGAGGTCTACGAGCAGTACTTC. Protein: CATLTGEVYEQYF.

The rearrangement uses TRBV4-1 and TRBJ1-1; D gene unclear. The CDR3 is 14 residues long. V was clipped by 4 bases and J by 1 base, with 10 bases between them. Per the germline V gene, CDR1 is MGHRA and CDR2 is YSYEKL. The CDR3 DNA is TGCGCCAGCAGCCCGACTCCGGGGAACACTGAAGCTTTCTTT. Its protein product is CASSPTPGNTEAFF.

This chain uses TRBV7-2 with TRBJ2-7, with 10 bases aligning to TRBD1. V lost 3 bases, J lost 3 bases, and 8 bases stayed unmatched. Germline V lookup: CDR1 SGHTA, CDR2 FQGNSA. This CDR3 comprises 16 residues. CDR3: CASSLIPGQGVYEQYF. In DNA form, the CDR3 reads TGTGCCAGCAGCTTGATCCCTGGACAGGGGGTCTACGAGCAGTACTTC.

The chain has TRBV27 and TRBJ2-7; 10 positions agree with TRBD2. J gave up 3 bases and V 2 bases, and 1 base lay outside the gene matches. The CDR3 covers 14 residues. Germline CDR1 MNHEY, CDR2 SMNVEV (reference sequence). Here the CDR3 DNA reads TGTGCCAGCAGTTTAAGCGGGAGGGGCTACGAGCAGTACTTC. It encodes CASSLSGRGYEQYF.

This sequence joins TRBV12-5 and TRBJ1-2, with 10 bases fitting TRBD1. Losses at the gene ends were 0 bases for V and 4 bases for J; bases not matched to a gene: 8. The CDR3 runs to 17 residues. Looked up from germline, CDR1 is LGHNT and CDR2 is FRNRAP. The CDR3 here is CASGLVQGQGVIYGYTF. CDR3 sequence (DNA): TGTGCTAGTGGTTTGGTCCAAGGACAGGGGGTGATCTATGGCTACACCTTC.

This clone was observed a few times. This rearrangement joins TRBV27 to TRBJ2-7; TRBD2 is a possible D gene (6 bases). The V and J ends lost 6 bases and 0 bases respectively, with 12 bases between them. CDR3 length: 14 residues. The germline V gene encodes CDR1 MNHEY and CDR2 SMNVEV (reference sequence). The CDR3 bases are TGTGCCAGCAGCCACGGGACTGGCTCCTACGAGCAGTACTTC. Protein sequence: CASSHGTGSYEQYF.

The chain uses TRBV6-1 and TRBJ1-1; no reliable D call. Germline CDR1 and CDR2: MNHNS and SASEGT. V was clipped by 0 bases and J by 3 bases, with 5 bases between them. The CDR3 consists of 13 residues. The CDR3 DNA sequence: TGTGCCAGCAGTGAAGCGGGCCACACTGAAGCTTTCTTT. Protein product: CASSEAGHTEAFF.